This T cell receptor (beta chain) was sequenced in a study of read filtering for tumor transcriptome and immune sequencing. General study points: This fraction held mixed bone marrow immune cells after CD138-negative sorting.

This library used 300 to 500 ng RNA and molecular barcoded adaptors spanning alpha/delta and beta/gamma chains. MiXCR, applied by TCRdb to the reads, yields one record per CDR3 protein. The sample shows some 120,000 distinct CDR3 sequences, approximately 13% of them seen only once. The V end lost 0 bases, the J end lost 3 bases, and 9 bases lay between the germline ends. This CDR3 region has 16 residues. The sample holds many counts of this clonotype. The antigen is unknown. The TCR sequence derives from a donor at least 40 years old with multiple myeloma. The chain joins TRBV12-3 or TRBV12-4 to TRBJ2-6; no firm D call. The sample consisted of a population of CD138-negative cells sorted from bone marrow. For the CDR3, the DNA is TGTGCCAGCAGTTTAGCGTGGCTTGTTGGGGCCAACGTCCTGACTTTC. It yields the protein CASSLAWLVGANVLTF.